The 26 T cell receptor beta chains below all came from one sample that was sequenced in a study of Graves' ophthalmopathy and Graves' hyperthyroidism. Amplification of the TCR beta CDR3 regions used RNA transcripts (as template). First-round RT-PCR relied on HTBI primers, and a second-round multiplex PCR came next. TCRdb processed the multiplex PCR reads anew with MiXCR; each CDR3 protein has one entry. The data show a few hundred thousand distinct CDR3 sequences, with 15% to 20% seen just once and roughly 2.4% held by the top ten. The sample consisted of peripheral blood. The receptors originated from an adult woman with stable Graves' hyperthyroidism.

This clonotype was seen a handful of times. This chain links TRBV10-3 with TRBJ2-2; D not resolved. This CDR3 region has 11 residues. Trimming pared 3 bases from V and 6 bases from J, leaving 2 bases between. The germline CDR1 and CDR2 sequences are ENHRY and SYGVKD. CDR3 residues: CAISEAGELFF. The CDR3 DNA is TGTGCCATCAGTGAAGCCGGGGAGCTGTTTTTT.

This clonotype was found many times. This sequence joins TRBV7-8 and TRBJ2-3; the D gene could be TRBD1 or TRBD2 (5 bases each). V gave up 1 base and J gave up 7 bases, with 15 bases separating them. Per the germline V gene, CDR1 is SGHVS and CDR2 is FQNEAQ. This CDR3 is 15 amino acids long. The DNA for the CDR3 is TGTGCCAGCAGCTTAGGAGCAGGGACGATTAATACGCAGTATTTT. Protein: CASSLGAGTINTQYF. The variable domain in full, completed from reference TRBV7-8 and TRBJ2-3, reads GAGVSQSPRYKVAKRGQDVALRCDPISGHVSLFWYQQALGQGPEFLTYFQNEAQLDKSGLPSDRFFAERPEGSVSTLKIQRTQQEDSAVYLCASSLGAGTINTQYFGPGTRLTVL.

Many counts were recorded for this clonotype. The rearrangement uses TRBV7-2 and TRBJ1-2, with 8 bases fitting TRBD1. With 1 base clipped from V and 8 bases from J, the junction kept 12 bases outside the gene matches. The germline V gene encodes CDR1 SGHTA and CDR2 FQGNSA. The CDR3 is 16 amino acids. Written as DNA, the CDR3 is TGTGCCAGCAGCTTAGGGCGATGGCAGGGGGCTGGCGGCTACACCTTC. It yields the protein CASSLGRWQGAGGYTF.

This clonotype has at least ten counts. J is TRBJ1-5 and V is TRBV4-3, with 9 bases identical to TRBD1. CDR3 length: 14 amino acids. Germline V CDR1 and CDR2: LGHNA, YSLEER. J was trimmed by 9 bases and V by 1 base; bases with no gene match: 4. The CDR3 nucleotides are TGCGCCAGCAGCCAAGGACAGGGGGGTTGGCCCCAGCATTTT. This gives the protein CASSQGQGGWPQHF.

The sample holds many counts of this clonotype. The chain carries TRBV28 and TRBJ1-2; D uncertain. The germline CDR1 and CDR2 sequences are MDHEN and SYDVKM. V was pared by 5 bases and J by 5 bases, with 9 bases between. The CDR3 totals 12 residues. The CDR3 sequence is CASSLTRYGYTF. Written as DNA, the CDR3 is TGTGCCAGCAGTCTGACCCGTTATGGCTACACCTTC.

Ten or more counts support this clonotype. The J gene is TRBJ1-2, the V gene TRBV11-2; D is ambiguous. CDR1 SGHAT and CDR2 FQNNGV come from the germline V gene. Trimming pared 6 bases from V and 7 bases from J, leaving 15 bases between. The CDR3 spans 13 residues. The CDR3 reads CASRQPTSGGYTF. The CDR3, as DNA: TGTGCCAGCAGACAGCCAACTTCGGGTGGCTACACCTTC. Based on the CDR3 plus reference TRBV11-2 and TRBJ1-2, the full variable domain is EAGVAQSPRYKIIEKRQSVAFWCNPISGHATLYWYQQILGQGPKLLIQFQNNGVVDDSQLPKDRFSAERLKGVDSTLKIQPAKLEDSAVYLCASRQPTSGGYTFGSGTRLTVV.

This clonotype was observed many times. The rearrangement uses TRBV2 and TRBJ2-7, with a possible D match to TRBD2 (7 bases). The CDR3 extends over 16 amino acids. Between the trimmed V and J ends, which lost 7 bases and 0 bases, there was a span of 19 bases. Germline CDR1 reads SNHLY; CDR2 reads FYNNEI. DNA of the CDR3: TGTGCCAGCATTACTACAGGGAGGGAGAGCTCCTACGAGCAGTACTTC. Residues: CASITTGRESSYEQYF.

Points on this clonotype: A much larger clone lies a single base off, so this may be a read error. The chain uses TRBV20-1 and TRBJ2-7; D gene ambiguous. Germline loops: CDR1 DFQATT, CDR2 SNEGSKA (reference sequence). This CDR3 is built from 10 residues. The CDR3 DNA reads TGCAGTGTGAGTAGCCACGAGCAGTGCTTC. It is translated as CSVSSHEQCF.

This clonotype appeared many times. This CDR3 reads CASSYRQSTRETQYF. The CDR3 nucleotides are TGTGCCAGCAGTTACCGACAGTCTACCCGGGAGACCCAGTACTTC. The chain carries TRBV28 and TRBJ2-5; D might be TRBD1 (5 bases). The V gene's germline CDR1 is MDHEN and CDR2 SYDVKM. CDR3 size: 15 residues. Deletions cut 4 bases from V and 5 bases from J, with 17 bases between.

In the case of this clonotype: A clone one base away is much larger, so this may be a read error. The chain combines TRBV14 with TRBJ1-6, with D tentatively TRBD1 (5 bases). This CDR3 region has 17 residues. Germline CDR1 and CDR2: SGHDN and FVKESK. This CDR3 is CASSSMEGTLYNSALHF. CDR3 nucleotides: TGTGCCAGCAGCTCAATGGAAGGGACCCTCTATAATTCAGCCCTCCACTTT.

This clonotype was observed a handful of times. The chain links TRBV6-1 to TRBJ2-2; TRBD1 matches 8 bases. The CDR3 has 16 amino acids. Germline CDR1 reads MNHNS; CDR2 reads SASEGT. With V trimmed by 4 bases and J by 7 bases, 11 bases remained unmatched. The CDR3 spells CASSVIRQGLNGELFF. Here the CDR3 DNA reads TGTGCCAGCAGTGTTATACGACAGGGGCTTAACGGGGAGCTGTTTTTT.

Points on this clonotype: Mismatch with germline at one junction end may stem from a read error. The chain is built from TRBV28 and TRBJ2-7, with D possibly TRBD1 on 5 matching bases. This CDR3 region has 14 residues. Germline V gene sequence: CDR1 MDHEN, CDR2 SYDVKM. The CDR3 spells CAGSLTAKTYEQYF. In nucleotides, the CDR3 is TGTGCCGGCAGTTTGACAGCGAAGACCTACGAGCAGTACTTC.

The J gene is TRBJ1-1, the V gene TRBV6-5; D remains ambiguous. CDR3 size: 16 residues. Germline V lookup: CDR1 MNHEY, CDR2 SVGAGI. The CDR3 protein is CVCSYSSVRRGTEAFF. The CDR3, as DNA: TGTGTCTGCAGTTACTCGAGCGTCAGGCGGGGCACTGAAGCTTTCTTT.

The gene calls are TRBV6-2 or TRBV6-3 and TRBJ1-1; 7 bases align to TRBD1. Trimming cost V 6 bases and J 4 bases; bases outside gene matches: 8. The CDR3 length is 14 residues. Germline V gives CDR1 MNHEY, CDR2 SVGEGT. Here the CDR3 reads CASSTDRLATEAFF. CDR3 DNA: TGTGCCAGCAGCACGGACAGGTTGGCCACTGAAGCTTTCTTT.

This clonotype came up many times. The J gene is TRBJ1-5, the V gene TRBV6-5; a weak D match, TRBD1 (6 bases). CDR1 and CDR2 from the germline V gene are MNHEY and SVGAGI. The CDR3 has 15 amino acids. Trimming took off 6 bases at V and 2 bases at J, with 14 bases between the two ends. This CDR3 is CASRRTARGNQPQHF. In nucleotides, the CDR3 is TGTGCCAGCAGGCGGACAGCGAGGGGCAATCAGCCCCAGCATTTT.

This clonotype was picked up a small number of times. CDR3 in amino acids: CASSLVPGQGAGELFF. In DNA, the CDR3 is TGTGCCAGCAGCTTGGTCCCGGGACAGGGTGCCGGGGAGCTGTTTTTT. The chain links TRBV5-5 to TRBJ2-2; 9 nucleotides line up with TRBD1. Unmatched junction bases numbered 6, after V lost 0 bases and J lost 6 bases. This CDR3 spans 16 amino acids. CDR1 and CDR2 from the germline V gene are SGHKS and YYEKEE (reference sequence).

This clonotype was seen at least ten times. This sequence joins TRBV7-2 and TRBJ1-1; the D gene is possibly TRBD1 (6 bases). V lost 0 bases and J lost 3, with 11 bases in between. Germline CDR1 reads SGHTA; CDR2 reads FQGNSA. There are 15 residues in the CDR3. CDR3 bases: TGTGCCAGCAGCTTAGCGACGGGACACTACACTGAAGCTTTCTTT. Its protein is CASSLATGHYTEAFF. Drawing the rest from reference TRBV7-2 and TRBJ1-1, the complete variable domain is GAGVSQSPSNKVTEKGKDVELRCDPISGHTALYWYRQSLGQGLEFLIYFQGNSAPDKSGLPSDRFSAERTGGSVSTLTIQRTQQEDSAVYLCASSLATGHYTEAFFGQGTRLTVV.

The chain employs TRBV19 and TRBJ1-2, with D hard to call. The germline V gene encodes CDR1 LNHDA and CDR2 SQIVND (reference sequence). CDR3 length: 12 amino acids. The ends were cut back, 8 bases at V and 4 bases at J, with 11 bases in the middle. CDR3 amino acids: CASATDGYGYTF. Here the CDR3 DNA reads TGTGCCAGTGCAACGGACGGCTATGGCTACACCTTC.

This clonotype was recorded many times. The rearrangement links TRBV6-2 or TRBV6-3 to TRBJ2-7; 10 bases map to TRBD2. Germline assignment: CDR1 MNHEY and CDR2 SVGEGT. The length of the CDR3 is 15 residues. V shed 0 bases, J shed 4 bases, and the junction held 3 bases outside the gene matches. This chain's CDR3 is CASSYSASGSYEQYF. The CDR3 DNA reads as TGTGCCAGCAGTTACTCGGCTAGCGGGAGTTACGAGCAGTACTTC.

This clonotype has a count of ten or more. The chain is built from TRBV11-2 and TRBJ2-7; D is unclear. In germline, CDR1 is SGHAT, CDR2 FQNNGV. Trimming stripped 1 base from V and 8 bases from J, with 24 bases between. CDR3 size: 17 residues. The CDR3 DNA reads TGTGCCAGCAGCTTAGTTCGGGCCAGGACCCCCTCGGCCCAGCAGTACTTC. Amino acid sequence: CASSLVRARTPSAQQYF.

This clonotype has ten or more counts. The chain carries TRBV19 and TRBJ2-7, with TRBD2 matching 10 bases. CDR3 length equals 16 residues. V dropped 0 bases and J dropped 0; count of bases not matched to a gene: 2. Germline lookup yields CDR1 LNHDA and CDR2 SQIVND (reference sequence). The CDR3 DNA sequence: TGTGCCAGTAGTATAGAGGCTAGCGGGAGCTCCTACGAGCAGTACTTC. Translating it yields CASSIEASGSSYEQYF.

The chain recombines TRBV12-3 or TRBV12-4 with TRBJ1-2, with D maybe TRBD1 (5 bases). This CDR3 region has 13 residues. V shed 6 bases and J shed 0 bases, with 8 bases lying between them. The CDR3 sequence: CASSGGANYGYTF. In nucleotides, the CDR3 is TGTGCCAGCAGCGGGGGTGCTAACTATGGCTACACCTTC.

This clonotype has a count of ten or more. The CDR3 sequence: CAITGDRDGPQHF. CDR3 nucleotide sequence: TGTGCCATCACGGGGGACCGCGATGGGCCCCAGCATTTT. The chain has TRBV10-3 and TRBJ1-5; a weak D match, TRBD1 (5 bases). The CDR3 has 13 residues. V lost 7 bases and J 9 bases, leaving 16 bases between the germline ends. The V gene's germline CDR1 is ENHRY and CDR2 SYGVKD.

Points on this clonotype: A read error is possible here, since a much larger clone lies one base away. The CDR3 DNA reads as TGCAGCGTTGTAGAGGACGGCAATCAGCCCCATCATTTT. The encoded protein is CSVVEDGNQPHHF. The chain combines TRBV29-1 with TRBJ1-5; D call uncertain. CDR1 SQVTM and CDR2 ANQGSEA come from the germline V gene. The CDR3 extends over 13 amino acids.

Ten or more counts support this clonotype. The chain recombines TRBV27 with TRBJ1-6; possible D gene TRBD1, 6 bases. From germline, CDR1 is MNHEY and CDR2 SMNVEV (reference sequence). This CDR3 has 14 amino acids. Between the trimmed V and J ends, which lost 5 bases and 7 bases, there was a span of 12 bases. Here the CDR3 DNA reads TGTGCCAGCAGTCCCCGGGACACAAATTCACCCCTCCACTTT. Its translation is CASSPRDTNSPLHF.

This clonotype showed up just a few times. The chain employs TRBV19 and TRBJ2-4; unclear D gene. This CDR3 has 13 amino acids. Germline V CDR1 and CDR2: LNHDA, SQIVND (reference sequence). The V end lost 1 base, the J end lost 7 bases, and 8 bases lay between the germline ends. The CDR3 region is CASSIGHWNIQYF. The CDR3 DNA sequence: TGTGCCAGTAGTATAGGACATTGGAACATTCAGTACTTC. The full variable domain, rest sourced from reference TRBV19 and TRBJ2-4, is DGGITQSPKYLFRKEGQNVTLSCEQNLNHDAMYWYRQDPGQGLRLIYYSQIVNDFQKGDIAEGYSVSREKKESFPLTVTSAQKNPTAFYLCASSIGHWNIQYFGAGTRLSVL.